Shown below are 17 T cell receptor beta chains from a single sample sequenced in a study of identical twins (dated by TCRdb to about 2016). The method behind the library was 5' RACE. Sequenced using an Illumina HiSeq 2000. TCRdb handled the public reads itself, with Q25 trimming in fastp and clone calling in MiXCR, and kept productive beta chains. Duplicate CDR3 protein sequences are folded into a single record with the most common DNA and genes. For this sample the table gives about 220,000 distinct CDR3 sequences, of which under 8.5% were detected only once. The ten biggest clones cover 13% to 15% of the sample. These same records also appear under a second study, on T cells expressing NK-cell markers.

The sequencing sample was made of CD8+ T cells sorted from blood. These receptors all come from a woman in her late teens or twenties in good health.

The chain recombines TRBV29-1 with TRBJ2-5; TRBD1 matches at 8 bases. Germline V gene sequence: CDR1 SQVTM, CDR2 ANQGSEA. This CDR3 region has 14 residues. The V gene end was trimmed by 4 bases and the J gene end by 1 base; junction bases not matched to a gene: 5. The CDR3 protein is CSVVLRGLQETQYF. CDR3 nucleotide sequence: TGCAGCGTTGTTCTCAGGGGGCTCCAAGAGACCCAGTACTTC.

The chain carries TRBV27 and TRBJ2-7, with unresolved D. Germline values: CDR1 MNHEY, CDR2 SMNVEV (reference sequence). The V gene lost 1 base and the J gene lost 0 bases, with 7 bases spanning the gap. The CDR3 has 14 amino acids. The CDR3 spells CASSLFRNSYEQYF. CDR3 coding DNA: TGTGCCAGCAGTTTATTTCGGAACTCCTACGAGCAGTACTTC.

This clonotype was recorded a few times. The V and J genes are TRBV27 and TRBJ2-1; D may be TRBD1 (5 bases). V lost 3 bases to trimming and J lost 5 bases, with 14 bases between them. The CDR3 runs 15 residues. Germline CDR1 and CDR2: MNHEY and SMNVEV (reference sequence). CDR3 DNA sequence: TGTGCCAGCAGTTTGTCGGCAGGGTACCACAATGAGCAGTTCTTC. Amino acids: CASSLSAGYHNEQFF.

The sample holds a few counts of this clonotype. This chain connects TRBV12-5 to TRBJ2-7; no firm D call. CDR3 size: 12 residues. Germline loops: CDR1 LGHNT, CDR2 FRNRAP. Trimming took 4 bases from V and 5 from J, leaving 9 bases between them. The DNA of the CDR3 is TGTGCTAGTGGTTCCCTTGCGCACGAGCAGTACTTC. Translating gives CASGSLAHEQYF.

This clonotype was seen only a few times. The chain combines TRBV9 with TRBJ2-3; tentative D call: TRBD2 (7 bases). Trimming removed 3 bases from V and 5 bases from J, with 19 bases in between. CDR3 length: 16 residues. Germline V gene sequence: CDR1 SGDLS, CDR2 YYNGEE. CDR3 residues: CASSARGRETGDTQYF. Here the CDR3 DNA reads TGTGCCAGCAGCGCCCGGGGGCGGGAGACGGGAGATACGCAGTATTTT.

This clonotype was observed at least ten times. This CDR3 reads CSVLNRDSTYEQYF. The CDR3 region has the DNA TGCAGCGTTCTTAACCGGGATTCGACCTACGAGCAGTACTTC. V usage is TRBV29-1 and J usage is TRBJ2-7; D may be TRBD2 (5 bases). The CDR3 has 14 residues. CDR1 is SQVTM and CDR2 is ANQGSEA in the germline V gene. The V gene lost 5 bases and the J gene lost 2 bases, with 16 bases spanning the gap.

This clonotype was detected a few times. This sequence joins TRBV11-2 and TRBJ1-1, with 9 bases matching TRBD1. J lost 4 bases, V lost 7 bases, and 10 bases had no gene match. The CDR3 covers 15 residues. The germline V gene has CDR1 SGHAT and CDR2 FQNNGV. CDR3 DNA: TGTGCCAGCACCCCCGGGACAGGGTCTGGCACTGAAGCTTTCTTT. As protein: CASTPGTGSGTEAFF.

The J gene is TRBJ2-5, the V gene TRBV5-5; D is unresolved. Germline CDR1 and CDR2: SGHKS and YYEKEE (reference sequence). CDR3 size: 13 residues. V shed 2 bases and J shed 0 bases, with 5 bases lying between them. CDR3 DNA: TGTGCCAGCAGCTTACCGTACCAAGAGACCCAGTACTTC. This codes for CASSLPYQETQYF.

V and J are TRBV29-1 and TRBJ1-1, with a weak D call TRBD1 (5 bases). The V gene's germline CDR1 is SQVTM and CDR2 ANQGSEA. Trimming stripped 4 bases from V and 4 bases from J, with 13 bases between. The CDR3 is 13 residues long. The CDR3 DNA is TGCAGCGTTGTTGGGGGACGGAGCACTGAAGCTTTCTTT. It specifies CSVVGGRSTEAFF. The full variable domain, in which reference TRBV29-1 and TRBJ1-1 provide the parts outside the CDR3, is SAVISQKPSRDICQRGTSLTIQCQVDSQVTMMFWYRQQPGQSLTLIATANQGSEATYESGFVIDKFPISRPNLTFSTLTVSNMSPEDSSIYLCSVVGGRSTEAFFGQGTRLTVV.

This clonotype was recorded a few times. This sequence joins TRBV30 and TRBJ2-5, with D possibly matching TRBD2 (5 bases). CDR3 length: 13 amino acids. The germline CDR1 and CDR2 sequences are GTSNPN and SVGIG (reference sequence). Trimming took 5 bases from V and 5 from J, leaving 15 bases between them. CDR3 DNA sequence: TGTGCCTGGGAGGACTCGCCCGACGAGACCCAGTACTTC. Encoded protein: CAWEDSPDETQYF.

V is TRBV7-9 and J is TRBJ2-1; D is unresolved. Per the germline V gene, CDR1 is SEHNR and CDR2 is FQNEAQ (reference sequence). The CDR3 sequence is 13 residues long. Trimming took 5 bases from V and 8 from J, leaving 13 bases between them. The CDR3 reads CASSPGPNYEQFF. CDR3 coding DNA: TGTGCCAGCAGCCCCGGACCCAACTATGAGCAGTTCTTC.

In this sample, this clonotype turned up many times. CDR3 sequence (DNA): TGTGCCAGCAGCTTGGAAGGGGCGCAGGGAGAGACCCAGTACTTC. It yields the protein CASSLEGAQGETQYF. V gene TRBV5-5 combines with J gene TRBJ2-5; possible D gene TRBD1, 5 bases. The CDR3 is 15 residues long. The V gene's germline CDR1 is SGHKS and CDR2 YYEKEE (reference sequence). Trimming took off 0 bases at V and 4 bases at J, with 13 bases between the two ends.

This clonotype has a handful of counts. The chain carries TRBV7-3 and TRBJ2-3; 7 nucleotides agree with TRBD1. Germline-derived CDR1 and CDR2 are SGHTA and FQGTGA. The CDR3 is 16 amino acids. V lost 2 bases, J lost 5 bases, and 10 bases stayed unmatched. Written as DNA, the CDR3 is TGTGCCAGCAGCTTACGATTCGGGACAGAGCAAGATACGCAGTATTTT. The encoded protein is CASSLRFGTEQDTQYF.

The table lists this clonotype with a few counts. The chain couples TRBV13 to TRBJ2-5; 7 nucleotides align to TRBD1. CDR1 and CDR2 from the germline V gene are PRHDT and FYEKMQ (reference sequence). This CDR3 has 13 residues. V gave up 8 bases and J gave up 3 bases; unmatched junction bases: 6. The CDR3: CASLNGTEETQYF. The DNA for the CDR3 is TGTGCCAGCTTGAATGGGACAGAAGAGACCCAGTACTTC. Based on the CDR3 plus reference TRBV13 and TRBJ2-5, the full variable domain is AAGVIQSPRHLIKEKRETATLKCYPIPRHDTVYWYQQGPGQDPQFLISFYEKMQSDKGSIPDRFSAQQFSDYHSELNMSSLELGDSALYFCASLNGTEETQYFGPGTRLLVL.

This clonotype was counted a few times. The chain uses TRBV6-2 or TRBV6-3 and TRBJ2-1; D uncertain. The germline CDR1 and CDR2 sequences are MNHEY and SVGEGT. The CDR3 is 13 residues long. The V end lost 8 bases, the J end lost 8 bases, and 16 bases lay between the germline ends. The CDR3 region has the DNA TGTGCCAGCGGATGGCCCCCCCCCGATGAGCAGTTCTTC. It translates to CASGWPPPDEQFF.

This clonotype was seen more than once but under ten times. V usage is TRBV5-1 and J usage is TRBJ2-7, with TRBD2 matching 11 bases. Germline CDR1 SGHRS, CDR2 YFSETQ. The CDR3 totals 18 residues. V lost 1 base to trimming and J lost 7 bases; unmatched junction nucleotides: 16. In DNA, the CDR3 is TGCGCCAGCAGCTTGTCGTGGGTCTGGACTAGCGGGCTGGGGGAGCAGTACTTC. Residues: CASSLSWVWTSGLGEQYF. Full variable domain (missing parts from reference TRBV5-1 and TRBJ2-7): KAGVTQTPRYLIKTRGQQVTLSCSPISGHRSVSWYQQTPGQGLQFLFEYFSETQRNKGNFPGRFSGRQFSNSRSEMNVSTLELGDSALYLCASSLSWVWTSGLGEQYFGPGTRLTVT.

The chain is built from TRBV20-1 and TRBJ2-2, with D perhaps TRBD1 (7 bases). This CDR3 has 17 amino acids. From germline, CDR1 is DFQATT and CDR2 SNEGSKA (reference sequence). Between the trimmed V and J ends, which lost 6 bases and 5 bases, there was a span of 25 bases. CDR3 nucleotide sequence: TGCAGTGCCAAGGACCTCCGGGGGACAGTAGGGACCGGGGAGCTGTTTTTT. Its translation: CSAKDLRGTVGTGELFF.